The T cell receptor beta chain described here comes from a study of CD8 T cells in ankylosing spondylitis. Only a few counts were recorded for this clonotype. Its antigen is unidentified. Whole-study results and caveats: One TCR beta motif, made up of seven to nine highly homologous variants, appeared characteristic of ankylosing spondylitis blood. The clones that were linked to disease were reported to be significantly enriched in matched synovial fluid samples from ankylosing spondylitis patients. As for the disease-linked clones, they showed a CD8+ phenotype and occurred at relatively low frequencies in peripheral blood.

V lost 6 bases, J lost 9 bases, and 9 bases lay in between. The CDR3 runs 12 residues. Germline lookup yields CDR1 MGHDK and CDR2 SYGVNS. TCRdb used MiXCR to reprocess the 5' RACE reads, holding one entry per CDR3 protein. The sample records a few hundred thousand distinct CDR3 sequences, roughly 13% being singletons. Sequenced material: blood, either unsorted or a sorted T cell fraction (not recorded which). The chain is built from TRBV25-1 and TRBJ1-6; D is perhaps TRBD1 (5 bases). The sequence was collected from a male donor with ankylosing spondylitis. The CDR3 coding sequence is TGTGCCAGCAGGAGCGGGGGTTCACCCCTCCACTTT. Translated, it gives CASRSGGSPLHF.